The 20 T cell receptor beta chains in this list originate from one sample, sequenced in a study of cytomegalovirus exposure and HLA in healthy donors. The PCR ran on 60 Vbeta and 13 Jbeta primers. Profiling relied on immunoSEQ multiplex PCR, and the TCRdb table lists in-frame clones only, not all of them. The data show some 90,000 clones, with roughly 80% seen just once and roughly 32% held by the top ten. Sequencing input: PBMCs. All receptors derive from a man in his fifties in good health and CMV-seropositive.

This chain joins TRBV7-3 and TRBJ2-6; 11 bases match TRBD1. Germline values: CDR1 SGHTA, CDR2 FQGTGA. Trimming at V came to 5 bases and at J to 0 bases, leaving 9 bases not matched to a gene. CDR3 length: 19 amino acids. The CDR3 spells CASSPTPGTGGSGANVLTF. CDR3 nucleotide sequence: TGTGCCAGCAGCCCCACGCCCGGGACAGGGGGCTCTGGGGCCAACGTCCTGACTTTC. The full variable domain, completed using reference TRBV7-3 and TRBJ2-6, is GAGVSQTPSNKVTEKGKYVELRCDPISGHTALYWYRQSLGQGPEFLIYFQGTGAADDSGLPNDRFFAVRPEGSVSTLKIQRTERGDSAVYLCASSPTPGTGGSGANVLTFGAGSRLTVL.

This chain uses TRBV11-3 with TRBJ2-1, with 9 bases aligning to TRBD2. The CDR3 is 16 residues long. Germline loops: CDR1 SGHNT, CDR2 YENEEA. Germline trimming cut 4 bases from V and 4 bases from J; bases unmatched to any gene: 8. CDR3 amino acids: CASSSVLAGRYNEQFF. Written as DNA, the CDR3 is TGTGCCAGCAGCTCGGTCCTAGCGGGAAGATACAATGAGCAGTTCTTC.

This chain connects TRBV19 to TRBJ2-3; D possibly corresponds to TRBD2 (6 bases). CDR1 and CDR2 from the germline V gene are LNHDA and SQIVND (reference sequence). The CDR3 consists of 14 residues. Trimming shortened V by 7 bases and J by 5 bases, and 16 bases separated the two germline ends. The CDR3 nucleotides are TGTGCCAGTACCCTTGCGGGGACTGAAGATACGCAGTATTTT. Translated, it gives CASTLAGTEDTQYF.

This chain joins TRBV5-1 and TRBJ2-1, with TRBD2 matching over 10 bases. The germline V gene has CDR1 SGHRS and CDR2 YFSETQ. This CDR3 comprises 16 residues. The V and J ends lost 7 bases and 6 bases, in that order; junction bases with no gene match: 13. Here the CDR3 reads CASVAGGLAVLNEQFF. The CDR3 nucleotides are TGCGCCAGCGTCGCTGGCGGACTAGCGGTACTCAATGAGCAGTTCTTC.

This clone was seen more than once but under ten times. The chain links TRBV9 to TRBJ1-3; possible D gene TRBD1, 5 bases. Trimming removed 4 bases from V and 0 bases from J, with 11 bases in between. The CDR3 consists of 15 residues. Germline V gene lookup returns CDR1 SGDLS and CDR2 YYNGEE. Here the CDR3 reads CASSPGLSSGNTIYF. The CDR3 DNA follows: TGTGCCAGCAGCCCGGGACTGTCCTCTGGAAACACCATATATTTT.

The V gene is TRBV7-9, the J gene TRBJ2-7; TRBD2 matches at 9 bases. The germline gives CDR1 SEHNR, CDR2 FQNEAQ (reference sequence). The CDR3 covers 17 residues. After removal of 1 base from V and 4 bases from J, the junction contained 11 bases not matched to a gene. The CDR3 region has the DNA TGTGCCAGCAGCTTAGGTGTGGGGCGGGAGGGCCTTTACGAGCAGTACTTC. It encodes CASSLGVGREGLYEQYF.

The genes are TRBV2 and TRBJ1-5; a weak D match, TRBD1 (6 bases). Trimming removed 4 bases at V and 3 bases at J, with 10 bases between. This CDR3 comprises 14 residues. CDR1 SNHLY and CDR2 FYNNEI come from the germline V gene. The CDR3 DNA follows: TGTGCCAGCAGTGGGGGACAAGACAATCAGCCCCAGCATTTT. Its translation is CASSGGQDNQPQHF.

This chain uses TRBV6-6 with TRBJ2-1, with D tentatively TRBD2 (6 bases). This CDR3 is 12 amino acids long. Trimming removed 7 bases at V and 10 bases at J, with 14 bases between. Germline assignment: CDR1 MNHNY and CDR2 SVGAGI (reference sequence). This chain's CDR3 is CASTESGHEQFF. CDR3 nucleotides: TGTGCCAGCACCGAGAGCGGGCACGAGCAGTTCTTC.

This clone turned up a few times. The V and J genes are TRBV5-4 and TRBJ1-4, with 8 bases fitting TRBD1. CDR3 length: 15 amino acids. Germline lookup yields CDR1 SGHNT and CDR2 YYREEE (reference sequence). Germline trimming cut 4 bases from V and 7 bases from J; bases unmatched to any gene: 9. CDR3 DNA: TGTGCCAGCAGCCGGACAGGGAGAGTGCCTGAAAAACTGTTTTTT. This sequence encodes CASSRTGRVPEKLFF.

The chain links TRBV9 to TRBJ2-6, with 8 positions matching TRBD2. Germline V lookup: CDR1 SGDLS, CDR2 YYNGEE. V trimming: 1 base; J trimming: 0 bases; junction bases outside the gene matches: 9. This CDR3 has 19 amino acids. This CDR3 reads CASSVSEAGVLSGANVLTF. The DNA of the CDR3 is TGTGCCAGCAGCGTATCTGAAGCGGGAGTTCTCTCTGGGGCCAACGTCCTGACTTTC. Combining the CDR3 with reference TRBV9 and TRBJ2-6 gives the whole variable domain DSGVTQTPKHLITATGQRVTLRCSPRSGDLSVYWYQQSLDQGLQFLIQYYNGEERAKGNILERFSAQQFPDLHSELNLSSLELGDSALYFCASSVSEAGVLSGANVLTFGAGSRLTVL.

The chain joins TRBV29-1 to TRBJ1-1, with D perhaps matching TRBD1 (6 bases). The CDR3 is 13 residues long. Germline values: CDR1 SQVTM, CDR2 ANQGSEA. V was cut by 7 bases and J by 4 bases, with 16 bases left in between. The CDR3 DNA is TGCAGCGCCTCACCACAACAGGGCACTGAAGCTTTCTTT. It translates to CSASPQQGTEAFF.

The chain has TRBV5-4 and TRBJ1-1, with 7 bases lining up with TRBD1. Germline V gene data show CDR1 as SGHNT and CDR2 as YYREEE (reference sequence). The CDR3 is 14 residues long. V shed 1 base, J shed 2 bases, and the junction held 2 bases outside the gene matches. CDR3 coding DNA: TGTGCCAGCAGCTTGCGACAGGGCAACACTGAAGCTTTCTTT. Protein product: CASSLRQGNTEAFF.

This clone was recorded a few times. The rearrangement uses TRBV7-2 and TRBJ1-1, with 8 bases fitting TRBD1. The V segment lost 5 bases and the J segment 2 bases; nucleotides outside the gene matches: 7. Germline V gene sequence: CDR1 SGHTA, CDR2 FQGNSA. There are 15 residues in the CDR3. CDR3 in amino acids: CASSVRDRLNTEAFF. The CDR3 region has the DNA TGTGCCAGCAGCGTAAGGGACAGGTTAAACACTGAAGCTTTCTTT.

The chain couples TRBV6-1 to TRBJ1-1; TRBD1 might be the D (5 bases). This CDR3 comprises 14 residues. Trimming took 4 bases from V and 4 from J, leaving 13 bases between them. Germline values: CDR1 MNHNS, CDR2 SASEGT. Written as DNA, the CDR3 is TGTGCCAGCAGTGGTCAGGGTGTGGGCACTGAAGCTTTCTTT. Translated: CASSGQGVGTEAFF.

The rearrangement joins TRBV19 to TRBJ1-2, with TRBD1 as a possible D gene (6 bases). CDR3 length equals 13 residues. V gave up 8 bases and J gave up 6 bases, with 16 bases separating them. Germline-derived CDR1 and CDR2 are LNHDA and SQIVND (reference sequence). CDR3 in DNA: TGTGCCAGTTCCGGTAGGGGGGGAGATGGCTACACCTTC. It is translated as CASSGRGGDGYTF. Supplemented by reference TRBV19 and TRBJ1-2, the full variable domain reads DGGITQSPKYLFRKEGQNVTLSCEQNLNHDAMYWYRQDPGQGLRLIYYSQIVNDFQKGDIAEGYSVSREKKESFPLTVTSAQKNPTAFYLCASSGRGGDGYTFGSGTRLTVV.

This chain connects TRBV7-9 to TRBJ2-1; D gene unclear. Germline assignment: CDR1 SEHNR and CDR2 FQNEAQ (reference sequence). CDR3 length: 12 amino acids. Trimming left V 6 bases short and J 5 bases short, with 8 bases between. The CDR3 protein is CASSFSHNEQFF. As DNA, the CDR3 is TGTGCCAGCAGTTTTAGTCACAATGAGCAGTTCTTC.

The V call is TRBV10-3, the J call TRBJ2-5, with D tentatively TRBD1 (6 bases). Trimming left V 6 bases short and J 4 bases short, with 9 bases between. CDR1 and CDR2 from the germline V gene are ENHRY and SYGVKD. The CDR3 is 12 residues long. CDR3 protein: CAISADRETQYF. The CDR3 DNA sequence: TGTGCCATCAGCGCGGACAGAGAGACCCAGTACTTC.

V is TRBV6-1 and J is TRBJ2-5; TRBD2 matches 8 bases. The germline gives CDR1 MNHNS, CDR2 SASEGT. The CDR3 contains 17 residues. The trim removed 2 bases at V and 2 bases at J, leaving 10 bases unmatched. CDR3 residues: CASSEWGSTSGQETQYF. The DNA of the CDR3 is TGTGCCAGCAGTGAATGGGGGAGTACTAGCGGACAAGAGACCCAGTACTTC.

The chain employs TRBV19 and TRBJ1-5; D is unclear. The length of the CDR3 is 15 residues. Germline lookup yields CDR1 LNHDA and CDR2 SQIVND (reference sequence). Trimming took 5 bases from V and 0 from J, leaving 11 bases between them. In DNA form, the CDR3 reads TGTGCCAGTAGTCGGGGAGTGTATAGCAATCAGCCCCAGCATTTT. Protein: CASSRGVYSNQPQHF.

A few counts support this clone. The rearrangement uses TRBV7-8 and TRBJ1-1; no definite D call. The CDR3 length is 16 residues. Trimming removed 0 bases from V and 1 base from J, with 12 bases in between. Germline V gives CDR1 SGHVS, CDR2 FQNEAQ. The CDR3 sequence is CASSLANPEGNTEAFF. CDR3 coding DNA: TGTGCCAGCAGCTTAGCGAATCCTGAGGGGAACACTGAAGCTTTCTTT.